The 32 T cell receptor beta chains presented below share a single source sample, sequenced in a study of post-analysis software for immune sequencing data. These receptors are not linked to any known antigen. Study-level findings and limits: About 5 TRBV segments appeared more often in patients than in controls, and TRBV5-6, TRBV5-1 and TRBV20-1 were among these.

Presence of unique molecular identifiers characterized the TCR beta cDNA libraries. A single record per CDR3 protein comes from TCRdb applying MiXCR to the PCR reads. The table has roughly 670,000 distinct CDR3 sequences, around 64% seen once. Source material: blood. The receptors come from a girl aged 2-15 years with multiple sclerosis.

CDR3 sequence: CSAGTSAVGEQFF. As DNA, the CDR3 is TGCAGTGCCGGGACTAGCGCCGTGGGTGAGCAGTTCTTC. The chain uses TRBV20-1 and TRBJ2-1; TRBD2 aligns across 10 bases. The V gene's germline CDR1 is DFQATT and CDR2 SNEGSKA (reference sequence). The V segment lost 6 bases and the J segment 9 bases; nucleotides outside the gene matches: 8. The CDR3 totals 13 residues.

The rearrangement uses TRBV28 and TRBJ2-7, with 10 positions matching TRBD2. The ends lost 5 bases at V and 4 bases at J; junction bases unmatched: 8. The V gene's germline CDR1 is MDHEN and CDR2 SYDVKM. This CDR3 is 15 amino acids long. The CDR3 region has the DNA TGTGCCAGCAGTCGGACTAGCGGCCTACTTTACGAGCAGTACTTC. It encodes CASSRTSGLLYEQYF.

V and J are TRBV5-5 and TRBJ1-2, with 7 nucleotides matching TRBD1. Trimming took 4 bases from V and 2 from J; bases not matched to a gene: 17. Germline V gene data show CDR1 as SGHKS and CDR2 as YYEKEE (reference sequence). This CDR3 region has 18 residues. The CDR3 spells CASSPSWDSGYMNYGYTF. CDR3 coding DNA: TGTGCCAGCAGCCCTAGTTGGGACAGTGGATACATGAACTATGGCTACACCTTC.

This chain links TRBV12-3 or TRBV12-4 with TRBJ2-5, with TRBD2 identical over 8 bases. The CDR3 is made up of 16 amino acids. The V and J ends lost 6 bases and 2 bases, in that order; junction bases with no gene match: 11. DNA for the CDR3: TGTGCCAGCAGCCCACTAGCGGACCCCCTACAAGAGACCCAGTACTTC. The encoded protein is CASSPLADPLQETQYF.

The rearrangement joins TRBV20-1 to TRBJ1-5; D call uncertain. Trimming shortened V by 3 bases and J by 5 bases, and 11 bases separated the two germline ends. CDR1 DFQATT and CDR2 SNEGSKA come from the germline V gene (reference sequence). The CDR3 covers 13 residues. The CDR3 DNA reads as TGCAGTGCTAGTTCGGGCTTCGATCAGCCCCAGCATTTT. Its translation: CSASSGFDQPQHF.

CDR3 in amino acids: CASSQESGAEQFF. CDR3 DNA sequence: TGCGCCAGCAGCCAAGAAAGCGGGGCTGAGCAGTTCTTC. The chain couples TRBV4-3 to TRBJ2-1, with 7 bases fitting TRBD2. The CDR3 has 13 residues. After removal of 0 bases from V and 9 bases from J, the junction contained 2 bases not matched to a gene. Germline V CDR1 and CDR2: LGHNA, YSLEER.

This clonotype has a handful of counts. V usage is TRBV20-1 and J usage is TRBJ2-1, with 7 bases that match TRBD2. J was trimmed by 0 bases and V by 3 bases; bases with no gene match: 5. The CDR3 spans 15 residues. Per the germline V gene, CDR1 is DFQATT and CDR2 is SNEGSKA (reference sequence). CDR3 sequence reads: CSASPSGNSYNEQFF. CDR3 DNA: TGCAGTGCTAGCCCTAGCGGAAACTCCTACAATGAGCAGTTCTTC.

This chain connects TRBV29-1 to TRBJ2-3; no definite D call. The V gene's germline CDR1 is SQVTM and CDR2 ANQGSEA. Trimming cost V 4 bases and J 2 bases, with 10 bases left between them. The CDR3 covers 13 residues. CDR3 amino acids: CSVAPRFTDTQYF. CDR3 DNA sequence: TGCAGCGTTGCTCCGCGATTCACAGATACGCAGTATTTT.

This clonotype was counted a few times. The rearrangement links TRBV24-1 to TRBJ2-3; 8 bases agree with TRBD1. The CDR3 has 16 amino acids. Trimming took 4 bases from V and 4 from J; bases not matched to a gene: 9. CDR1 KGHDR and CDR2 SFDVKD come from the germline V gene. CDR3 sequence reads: CATSDPRPTGADTQYF. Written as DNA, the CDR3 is TGTGCCACCAGTGACCCGCGCCCGACAGGGGCAGATACGCAGTATTTT.

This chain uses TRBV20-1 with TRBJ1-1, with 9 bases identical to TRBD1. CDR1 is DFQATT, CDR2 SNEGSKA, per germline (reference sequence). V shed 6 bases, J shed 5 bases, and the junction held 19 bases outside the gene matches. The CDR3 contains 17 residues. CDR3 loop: CSAKNRGLSGGFTEAFF. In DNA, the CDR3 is TGCAGTGCCAAGAACAGGGGGCTCTCTGGAGGGTTTACTGAAGCTTTCTTT.

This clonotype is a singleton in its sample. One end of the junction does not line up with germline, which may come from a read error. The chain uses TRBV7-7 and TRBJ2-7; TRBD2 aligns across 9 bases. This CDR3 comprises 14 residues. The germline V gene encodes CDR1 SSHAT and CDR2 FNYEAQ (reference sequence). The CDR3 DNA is TGTGCTAGCAGCTCTGTAGCGGGAGCCTACGAGCAGTACTTC. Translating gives CASSSVAGAYEQYF.

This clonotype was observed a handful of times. CDR3 nucleotide sequence: TGCAGTGCTAAGGGACTAGCTTGGGGTGGGGAGCAGTACTTC. It is translated as CSAKGLAWGGEQYF. The V and J genes are TRBV20-1 and TRBJ2-5, with 9 bases identical to TRBD2. The CDR3 loop spans 14 amino acids. Trimming removed 4 bases from V and 11 bases from J; junction bases left unmatched: 14. Germline CDR1 is DFQATT and CDR2 is SNEGSKA (reference sequence).

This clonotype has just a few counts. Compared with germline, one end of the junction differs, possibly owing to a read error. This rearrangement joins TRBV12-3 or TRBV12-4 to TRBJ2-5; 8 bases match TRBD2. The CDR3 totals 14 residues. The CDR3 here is CASSFNRGGETQYF. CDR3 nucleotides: TGCGCCAGCAGCTTTAACCGGGGGGGAGAGACCCAGTACTTC.

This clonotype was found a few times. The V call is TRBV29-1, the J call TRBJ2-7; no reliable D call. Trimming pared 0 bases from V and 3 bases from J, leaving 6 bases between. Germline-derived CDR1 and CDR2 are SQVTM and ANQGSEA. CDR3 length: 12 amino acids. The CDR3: CSVEDSLYEQYF. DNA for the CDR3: TGCAGCGTTGAAGACAGTCTCTACGAGCAGTACTTC.

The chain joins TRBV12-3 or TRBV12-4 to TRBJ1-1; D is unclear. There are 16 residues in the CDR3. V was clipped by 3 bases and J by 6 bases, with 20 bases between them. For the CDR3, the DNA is TGTGCCAGCAGTTTGCTGTCCGACCTCCTTTGGCCTGAAGCTTTCTTT. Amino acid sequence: CASSLLSDLLWPEAFF.

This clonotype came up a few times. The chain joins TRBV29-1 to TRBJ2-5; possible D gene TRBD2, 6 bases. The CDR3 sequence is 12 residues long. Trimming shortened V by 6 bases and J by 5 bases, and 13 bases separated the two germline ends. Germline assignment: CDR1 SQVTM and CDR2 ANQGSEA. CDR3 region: CSVRETGETQYF. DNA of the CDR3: TGCAGCGTCCGGGAGACCGGGGAGACCCAGTACTTC.

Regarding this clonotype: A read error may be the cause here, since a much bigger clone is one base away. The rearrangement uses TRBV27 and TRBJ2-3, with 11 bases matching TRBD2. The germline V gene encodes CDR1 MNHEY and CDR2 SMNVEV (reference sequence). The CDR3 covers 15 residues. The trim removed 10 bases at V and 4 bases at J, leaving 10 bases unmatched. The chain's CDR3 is CATATSGEHADTQYF. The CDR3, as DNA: TGTGCCACCGCGACTAGCGGGGAGCACGCAGATACGCAGTATTTT.

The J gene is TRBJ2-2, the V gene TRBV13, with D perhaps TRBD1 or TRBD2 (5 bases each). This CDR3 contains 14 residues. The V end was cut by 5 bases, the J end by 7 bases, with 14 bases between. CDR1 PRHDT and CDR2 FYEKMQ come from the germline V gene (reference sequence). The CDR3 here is CASSTGPSGGELFF. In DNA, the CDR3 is TGTGCCAGCAGCACGGGACCATCCGGCGGGGAGCTGTTTTTT.

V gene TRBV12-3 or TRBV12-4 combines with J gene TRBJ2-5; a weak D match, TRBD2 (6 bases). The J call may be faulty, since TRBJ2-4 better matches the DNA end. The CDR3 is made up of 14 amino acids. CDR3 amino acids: CASSLRIAGNIQYF. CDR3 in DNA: TGTGCCAGCAGTTTAAGGATTGCGGGGAACATTCAGTACTTC.

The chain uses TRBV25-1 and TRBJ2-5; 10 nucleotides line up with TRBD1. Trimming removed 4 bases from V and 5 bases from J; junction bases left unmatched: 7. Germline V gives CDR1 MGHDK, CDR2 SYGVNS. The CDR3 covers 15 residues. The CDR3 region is CASSVPGQGFETQYF. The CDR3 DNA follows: TGTGCCAGCAGTGTCCCGGGACAGGGGTTTGAGACCCAGTACTTC.

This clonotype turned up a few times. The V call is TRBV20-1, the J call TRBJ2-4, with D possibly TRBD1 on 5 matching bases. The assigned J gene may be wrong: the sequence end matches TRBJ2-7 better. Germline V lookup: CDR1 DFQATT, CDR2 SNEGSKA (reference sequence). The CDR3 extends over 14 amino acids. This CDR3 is CSARAVNQGYEQYF. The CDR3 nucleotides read TGCAGTGCTAGAGCCGTAAACCAGGGTTACGAGCAGTACTTC.

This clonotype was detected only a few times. The CDR3 DNA follows: TGCAGCGTATCTTACAGGGGGCGAAATGAGCAGTTCTTC. Residues: CSVSYRGRNEQFF. The chain couples TRBV29-1 to TRBJ2-1, with 9 bases fitting TRBD1. Trimming took 6 bases from V and 7 from J; bases not matched to a gene: 7. Germline assignment: CDR1 SQVTM and CDR2 ANQGSEA. This CDR3 is 13 amino acids long.

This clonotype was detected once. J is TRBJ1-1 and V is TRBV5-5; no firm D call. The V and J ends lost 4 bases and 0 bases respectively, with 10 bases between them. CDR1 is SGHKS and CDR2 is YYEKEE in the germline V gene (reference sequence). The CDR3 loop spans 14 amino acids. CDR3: CASSTDVMNTEAFF. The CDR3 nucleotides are TGTGCCAGCAGCACGGACGTCATGAACACTGAAGCTTTCTTT.

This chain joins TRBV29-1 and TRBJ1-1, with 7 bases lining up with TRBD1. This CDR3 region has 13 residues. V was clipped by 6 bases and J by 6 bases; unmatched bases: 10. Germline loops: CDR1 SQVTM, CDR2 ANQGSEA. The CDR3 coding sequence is TGCAGCGTGGGGGAGGGGGCCGGAGCTGAAGCTTTCTTT. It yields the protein CSVGEGAGAEAFF.

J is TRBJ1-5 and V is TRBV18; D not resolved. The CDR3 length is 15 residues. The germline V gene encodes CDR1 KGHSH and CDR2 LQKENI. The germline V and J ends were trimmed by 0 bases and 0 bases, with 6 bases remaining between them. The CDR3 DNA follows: TGTGCCAGCTCACCACCGGAGGGTAGCAATCAGCCCCAGCATTTT. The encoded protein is CASSPPEGSNQPQHF.

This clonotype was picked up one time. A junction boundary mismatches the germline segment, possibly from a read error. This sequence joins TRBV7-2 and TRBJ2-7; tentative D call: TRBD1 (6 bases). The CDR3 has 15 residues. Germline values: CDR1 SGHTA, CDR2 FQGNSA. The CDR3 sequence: CACSLDPGHPYEQYF. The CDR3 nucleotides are TGTGCCTGCAGCTTAGACCCGGGACACCCTTACGAGCAGTACTTC.

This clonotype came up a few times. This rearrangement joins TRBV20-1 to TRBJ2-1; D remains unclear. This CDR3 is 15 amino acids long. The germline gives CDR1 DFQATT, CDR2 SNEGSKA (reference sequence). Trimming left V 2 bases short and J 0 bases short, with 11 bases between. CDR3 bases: TGCAGTGCTAGATGGACGGAGAGCTCCTACAATGAGCAGTTCTTC. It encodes CSARWTESSYNEQFF.

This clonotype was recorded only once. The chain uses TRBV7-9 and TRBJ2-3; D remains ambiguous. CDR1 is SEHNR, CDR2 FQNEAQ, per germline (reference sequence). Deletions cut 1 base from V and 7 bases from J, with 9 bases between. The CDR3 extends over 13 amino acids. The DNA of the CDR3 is TGTGCCAGCAGCTTAGAGAGCTCTTATACGCAGTATTTT. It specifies CASSLESSYTQYF.

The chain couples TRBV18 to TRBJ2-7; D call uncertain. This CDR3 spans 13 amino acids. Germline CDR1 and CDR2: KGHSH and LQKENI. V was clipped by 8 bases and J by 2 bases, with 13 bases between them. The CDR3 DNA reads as TGTGCCAGCGTAAAGGACGGGCCCTACGAGCAGTACTTC. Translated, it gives CASVKDGPYEQYF.

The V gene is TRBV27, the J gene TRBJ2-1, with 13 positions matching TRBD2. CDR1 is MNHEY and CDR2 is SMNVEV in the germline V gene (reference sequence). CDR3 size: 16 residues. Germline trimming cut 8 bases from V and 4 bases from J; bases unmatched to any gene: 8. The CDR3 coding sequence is TGTGCCAGCTCGATTGGGACTAGCGGGGAATACAATGAGCAGTTCTTC. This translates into CASSIGTSGEYNEQFF.

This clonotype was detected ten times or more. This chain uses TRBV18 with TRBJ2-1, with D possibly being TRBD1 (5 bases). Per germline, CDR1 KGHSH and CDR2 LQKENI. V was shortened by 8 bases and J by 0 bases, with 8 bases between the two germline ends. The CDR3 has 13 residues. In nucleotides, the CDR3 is TGTGCCAGCAGGGGTCCCTCCTACAATGAGCAGTTCTTC. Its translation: CASRGPSYNEQFF.

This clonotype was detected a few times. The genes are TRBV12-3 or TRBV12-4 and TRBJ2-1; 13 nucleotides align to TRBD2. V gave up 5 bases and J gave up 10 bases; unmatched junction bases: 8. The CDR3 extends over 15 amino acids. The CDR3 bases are TGTGCCAGCAGTCCCGGACTAGCGGGAGTGGAGGAGCAGTTCTTC. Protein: CASSPGLAGVEEQFF.